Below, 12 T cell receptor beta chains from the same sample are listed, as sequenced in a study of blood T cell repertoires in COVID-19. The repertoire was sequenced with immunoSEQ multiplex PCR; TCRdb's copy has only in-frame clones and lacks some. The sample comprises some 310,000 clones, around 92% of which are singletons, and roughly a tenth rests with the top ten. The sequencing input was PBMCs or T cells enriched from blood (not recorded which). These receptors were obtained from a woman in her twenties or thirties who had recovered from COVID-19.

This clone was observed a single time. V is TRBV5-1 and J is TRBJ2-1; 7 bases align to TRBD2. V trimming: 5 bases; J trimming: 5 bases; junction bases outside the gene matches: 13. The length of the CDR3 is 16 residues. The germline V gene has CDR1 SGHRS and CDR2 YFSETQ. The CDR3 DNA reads TGCGCCAGCAGTCGACCGTACGTGGGAGGGCACAATGAGCAGTTCTTC. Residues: CASSRPYVGGHNEQFF.

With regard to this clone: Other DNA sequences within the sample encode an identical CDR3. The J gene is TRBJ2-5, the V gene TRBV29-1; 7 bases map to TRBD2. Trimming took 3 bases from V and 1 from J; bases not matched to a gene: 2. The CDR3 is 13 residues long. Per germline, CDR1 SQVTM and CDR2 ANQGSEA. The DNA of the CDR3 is TGCAGCGTTGAGCGGGGGACCCAAGAGACCCAGTACTTC. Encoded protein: CSVERGTQETQYF.

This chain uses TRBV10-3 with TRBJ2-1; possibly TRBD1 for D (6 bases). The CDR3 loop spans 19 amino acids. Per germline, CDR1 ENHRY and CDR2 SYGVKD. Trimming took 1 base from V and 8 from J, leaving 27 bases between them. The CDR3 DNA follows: TGTGCCATCAGTGAGTTTAGAACCCAACGGGTTTCAGGGGTCGATGAGCAGTTCTTC. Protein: CAISEFRTQRVSGVDEQFF.

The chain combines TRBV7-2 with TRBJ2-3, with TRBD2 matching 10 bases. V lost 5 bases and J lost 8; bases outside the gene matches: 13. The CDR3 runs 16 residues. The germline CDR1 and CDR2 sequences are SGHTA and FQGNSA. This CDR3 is CASSPEAGGVFGTQYF. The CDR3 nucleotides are TGTGCCAGCAGCCCGGAAGCGGGGGGGGTGTTTGGTACGCAGTATTTT.

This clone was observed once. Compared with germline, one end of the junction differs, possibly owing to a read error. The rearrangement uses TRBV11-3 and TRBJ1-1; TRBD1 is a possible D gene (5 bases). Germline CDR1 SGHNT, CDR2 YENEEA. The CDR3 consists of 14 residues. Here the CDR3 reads CASSLEGPNTEAFF. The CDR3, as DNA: TGTGCCAGCAGCCTAGAGGGGCCCAACACTGAAGCTTTCTTT.

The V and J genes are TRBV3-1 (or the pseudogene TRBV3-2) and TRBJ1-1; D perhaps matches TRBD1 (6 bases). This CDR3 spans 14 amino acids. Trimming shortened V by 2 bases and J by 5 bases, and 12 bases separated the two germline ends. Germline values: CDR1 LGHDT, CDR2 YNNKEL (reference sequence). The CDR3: CASSQLAQGTEAFF. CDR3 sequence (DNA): TGTGCCAGCAGCCAATTGGCGCAGGGGACTGAAGCTTTCTTT.

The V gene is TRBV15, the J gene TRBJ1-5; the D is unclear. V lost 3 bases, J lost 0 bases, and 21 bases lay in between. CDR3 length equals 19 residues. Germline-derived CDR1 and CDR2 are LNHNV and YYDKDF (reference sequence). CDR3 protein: CATSSFRRVAQISNQPQHF. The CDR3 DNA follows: TGTGCCACCAGCAGCTTTCGCCGGGTCGCCCAAATTAGCAATCAGCCCCAGCATTTT.

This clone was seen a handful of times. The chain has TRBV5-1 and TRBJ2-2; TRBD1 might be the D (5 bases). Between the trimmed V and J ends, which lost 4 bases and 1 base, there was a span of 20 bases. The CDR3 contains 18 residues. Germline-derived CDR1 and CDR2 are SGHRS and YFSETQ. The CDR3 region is CASSVIPRVDWNTGELFF. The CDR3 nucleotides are TGCGCCAGCAGCGTTATTCCCAGGGTTGATTGGAACACCGGGGAGCTGTTTTTT.

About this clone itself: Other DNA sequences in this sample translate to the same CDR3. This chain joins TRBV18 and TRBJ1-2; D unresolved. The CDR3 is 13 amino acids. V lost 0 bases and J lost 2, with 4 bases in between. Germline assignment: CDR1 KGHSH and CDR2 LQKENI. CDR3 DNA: TGTGCCAGCTCACCACCCGGGAACTATGGCTACACCTTC. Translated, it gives CASSPPGNYGYTF.

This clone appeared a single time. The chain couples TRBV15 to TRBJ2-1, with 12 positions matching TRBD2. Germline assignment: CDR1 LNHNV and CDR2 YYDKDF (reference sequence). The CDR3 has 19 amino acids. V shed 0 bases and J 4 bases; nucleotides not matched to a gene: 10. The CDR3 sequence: CATSRDRGLAGRQYNEQFF. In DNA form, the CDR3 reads TGTGCCACCAGCAGAGATAGGGGACTAGCGGGTAGACAATACAATGAGCAGTTCTTC.

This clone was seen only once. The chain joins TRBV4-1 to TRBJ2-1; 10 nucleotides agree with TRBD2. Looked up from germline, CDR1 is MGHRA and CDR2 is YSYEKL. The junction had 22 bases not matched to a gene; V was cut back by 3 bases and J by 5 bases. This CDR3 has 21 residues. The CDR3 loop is CASSHRLTGTSAPGEHNEQFF. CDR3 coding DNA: TGCGCCAGCAGCCACCGTTTGACCGGGACTAGCGCCCCGGGGGAACACAATGAGCAGTTCTTC.

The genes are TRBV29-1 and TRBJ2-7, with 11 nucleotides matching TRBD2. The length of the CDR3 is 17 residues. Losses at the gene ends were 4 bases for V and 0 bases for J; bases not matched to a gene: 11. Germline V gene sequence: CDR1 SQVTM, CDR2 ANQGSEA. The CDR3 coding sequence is TGCAGCGTTGTTCTAGCGGGAGGAACCGGAATCTCCTACGAGCAGTACTTC. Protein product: CSVVLAGGTGISYEQYF.